Included here is one T cell receptor (beta chain) sequence, with context. Its antigen is not known. Assay used: immunoSEQ multiplex PCR; TCRdb lists only in-frame clones, some missing. This table holds 150,000 to 200,000 clones, roughly 89% found once. This CDR3 region has 15 residues. V shed 6 bases, J shed 3 bases, and the junction held 9 bases outside the gene matches. Germline lookup yields CDR1 SGHVS and CDR2 FNYEAQ. This entry is derived from a study of cytomegalovirus exposure and HLA in healthy donors. Findings and caveats of the study: The listing of some 170 TCR beta chains classed them as cytomegalovirus-associated.

The rearrangement uses TRBV7-6 and TRBJ2-5; the match to TRBD1 covers 8 bases. The clonotype comes from a woman in her twenties or thirties in good health and CMV-seronegative. The sample taken for sequencing was PBMCs. CDR3 loop: CASRNPGQGEETQYF. CDR3 DNA: TGTGCCAGCAGGAACCCAGGACAGGGAGAAGAGACCCAGTACTTC.